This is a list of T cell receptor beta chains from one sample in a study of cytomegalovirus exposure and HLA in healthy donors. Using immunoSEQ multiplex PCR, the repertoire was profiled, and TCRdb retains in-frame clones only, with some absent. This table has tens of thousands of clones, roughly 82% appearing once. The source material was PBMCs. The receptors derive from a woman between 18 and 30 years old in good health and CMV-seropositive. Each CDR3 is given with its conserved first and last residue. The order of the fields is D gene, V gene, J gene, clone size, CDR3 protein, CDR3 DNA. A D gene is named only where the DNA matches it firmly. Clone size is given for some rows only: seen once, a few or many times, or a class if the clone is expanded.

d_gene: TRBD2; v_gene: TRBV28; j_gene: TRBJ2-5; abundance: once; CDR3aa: CASSLVAGGETQYF; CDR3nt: TGTGCCAGCAGTTTAGTAGCGGGAGGTGAGACCCAGTACTTC
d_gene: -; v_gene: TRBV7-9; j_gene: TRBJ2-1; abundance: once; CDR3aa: CASSHQTGPNNEQFF; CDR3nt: TGTGCCAGCAGCCATCAGACAGGTCCGAACAATGAGCAGTTCTTC
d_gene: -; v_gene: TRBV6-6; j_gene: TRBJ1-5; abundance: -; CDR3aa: CASTTPQGHSMAQHF; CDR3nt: TGTGCCAGCACCACCCCCCAGGGACACTCGATGGCCCAGCATTTT
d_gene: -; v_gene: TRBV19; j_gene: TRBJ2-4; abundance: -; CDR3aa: CASSIDYSLGIQYF; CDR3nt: TGTGCCAGTAGTATCGACTATAGCCTCGGCATTCAGTACTTC
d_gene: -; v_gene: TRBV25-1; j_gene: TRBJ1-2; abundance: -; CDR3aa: CASSGGFAYGYTF; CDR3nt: TGTGCCAGCAGTGGAGGCTTCGCCTATGGCTACACCTTC
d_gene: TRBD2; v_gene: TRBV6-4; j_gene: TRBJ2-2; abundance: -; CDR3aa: CASSESGDLGTGELFF; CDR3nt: TGTGCCAGCAGTGAAAGCGGGGACCTAGGAACCGGGGAGCTGTTTTTT
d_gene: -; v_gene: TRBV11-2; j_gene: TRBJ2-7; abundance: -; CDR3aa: CASSLVIGVGYEQYF; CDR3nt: TGTGCCAGCAGCTTAGTAATTGGTGTCGGCTACGAGCAGTACTTC
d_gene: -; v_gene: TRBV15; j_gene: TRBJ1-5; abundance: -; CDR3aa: CATKQANQPQHF; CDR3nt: TGTGCCACCAAGCAGGCCAATCAGCCCCAGCATTTT
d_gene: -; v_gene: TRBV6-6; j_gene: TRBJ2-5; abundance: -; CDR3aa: CASSPPRETQYF; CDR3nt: TGTGCCAGCAGTCCCCCACGGGAGACCCAGTACTTC
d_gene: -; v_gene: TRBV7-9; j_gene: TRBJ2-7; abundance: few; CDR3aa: CASSLQGRSSYEQYF; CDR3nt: TGTGCCAGCAGCTTACAGGGAAGGAGCTCCTACGAGCAGTACTTC